This T cell receptor beta chain was sequenced for a study of cytomegalovirus exposure and HLA in healthy donors. The donors were members of the roughly 120-subject validation cohort (separate from the roughly 680-subject first cohort). Study observations and caveats: Three chains linked to CMV were shown in vitro to be specific for CMV antigens.

On this clone: No antigen is known for it.

TCRdb keeps only in-frame clones here, not all; method: immunoSEQ multiplex PCR. The sample lists 150,000 to 250,000 clones, around 80% occurring once. Material for sequencing was PBMCs. The TCR sequence derives from a woman in her twenties or thirties in good health and CMV-seropositive.

CDR3 nucleotide sequence: TGTGCCAGCAGCCCCTCAGCAGGCTCCTACGAGCAGTACTTC. It encodes CASSPSAGSYEQYF. J is TRBJ2-7 and V is TRBV5-6; D remains unclear. The CDR3 spans 14 residues. Germline assignment: CDR1 SGHDT and CDR2 YYEEEE. V lost 4 bases, J lost 0 bases, and 11 bases lay in between.